The 13 T cell receptor beta chains presented below share a single source sample, sequenced in a study of shared clonotypes between healthy human individuals. Libraries were prepared by immunoSEQ multiplex PCR; TCRdb keeps only in-frame clonotypes and omits some of them. The sample contains some 1.1 million clones, 60% to 85% of which appear only once. Sequencing was carried out using memory CD4+ T cells from PBMCs. Subset described: CD45RA-negative fraction. The receptors come from a young man in good health. Some clones in this sample may be carry-over from other donors' samples.

This chain links TRBV27 with TRBJ2-7; TRBD1 might be the D (6 bases). V was pared by 5 bases and J by 0 bases, with 14 bases between. In germline, CDR1 is MNHEY, CDR2 SMNVEV (reference sequence). The CDR3 runs 15 residues. This CDR3 is CASSPIWTDSYEQYF. The CDR3 nucleotides read TGTGCCAGCAGTCCCATTTGGACAGACTCCTACGAGCAGTACTTC.

The V and J genes are TRBV11-1 and TRBJ2-3; D not resolved. V lost 1 base to trimming and J lost 4 bases, with 9 bases between them. Germline V gives CDR1 SGHAT, CDR2 FQDESV (reference sequence). The CDR3 is 14 amino acids. DNA of the CDR3: TGTGCCAGCAGCTTAGAGTATGCCCCAGATACGCAGTATTTT. Translated: CASSLEYAPDTQYF. Supplemented by reference TRBV11-1 and TRBJ2-3, the full variable domain reads EAEVAQSPRYKITEKSQAVAFWCDPISGHATLYWYRQILGQGPELLVQFQDESVVDDSQLPKDRFSAERLKGVDSTLKIQPAELGDSAMYLCASSLEYAPDTQYFGPGTRLTVL.

This chain uses TRBV28 with TRBJ2-7, with TRBD1 identical over 7 bases. This CDR3 comprises 16 residues. The junction had 12 bases not matched to a gene; V was cut back by 5 bases and J by 2 bases. CDR1 MDHEN and CDR2 SYDVKM come from the germline V gene. The CDR3: CASSAYRGGRAYEQYF. CDR3 DNA: TGTGCCAGCAGTGCCTACAGGGGTGGAAGAGCCTACGAGCAGTACTTC.

This clone was picked up a small number of times. V usage is TRBV10-3 and J usage is TRBJ1-2; possibly TRBD1 for D (5 bases). The germline V gene has CDR1 ENHRY and CDR2 SYGVKD. The CDR3 contains 12 residues. V was clipped by 3 bases and J by 7 bases, with 9 bases between them. The CDR3 DNA sequence: TGTGCCATCAGTGATTGGGGGTCTGGCTACACCTTC. It yields the protein CAISDWGSGYTF.

The gene calls are TRBV28 and TRBJ2-7; no clear D gene. CDR1 and CDR2 from the germline V gene are MDHEN and SYDVKM. V was pared by 8 bases and J by 0 bases, with 20 bases between. The CDR3 has 16 amino acids. The CDR3 reads CASGLGSGKTSYEQYF. The CDR3, as DNA: TGTGCCAGCGGCCTCGGGTCTGGGAAGACCTCCTACGAGCAGTACTTC.

V usage is TRBV7-2 and J usage is TRBJ2-1; 15 bases are shared with TRBD2. Trimming took 5 bases from V and 7 from J; bases not matched to a gene: 6. The CDR3 is 16 residues long. The germline V gene has CDR1 SGHTA and CDR2 FQGNSA. The CDR3 DNA follows: TGTGCCAGCAGCCCCACCGGGACTAGCGGGAGGAATGAGCAGTTCTTC. It yields the protein CASSPTGTSGRNEQFF. Drawing the rest from reference TRBV7-2 and TRBJ2-1, the complete variable domain is GAGVSQSPSNKVTEKGKDVELRCDPISGHTALYWYRQSLGQGLEFLIYFQGNSAPDKSGLPSDRFSAERTGGSVSTLTIQRTQQEDSAVYLCASSPTGTSGRNEQFFGPGTRLTVL.

The V and J genes are TRBV20-1 and TRBJ1-2; unclear D gene. The V and J ends lost 1 base and 8 bases respectively, with 8 bases between them. CDR3 size: 11 residues. CDR1 DFQATT and CDR2 SNEGSKA come from the germline V gene (reference sequence). The CDR3 region is CSARVRGGYTF. Here the CDR3 DNA reads TGCAGTGCTAGAGTTCGCGGAGGCTACACCTTC.

Remarks on this clone: The sample contains more than one DNA sequence encoding this CDR3. The chain recombines TRBV30 with TRBJ1-5; no clear D gene. Trimming stripped 0 bases from V and 0 bases from J, with 3 bases between. The germline V gene has CDR1 GTSNPN and CDR2 SVGIG (reference sequence). The CDR3 consists of 13 residues. The CDR3 sequence: CAWSVRSNQPQHF. CDR3 coding DNA: TGTGCCTGGAGTGTACGTAGCAATCAGCCCCAGCATTTT.

The chain couples TRBV18 to TRBJ2-1, with 9 bases matching TRBD2. The ends lost 2 bases at V and 4 bases at J; junction bases unmatched: 9. Germline CDR1 is KGHSH and CDR2 is LQKENI. The CDR3 extends over 17 amino acids. The CDR3 nucleotides read TGTGCCAGCTCACCATTGGCTAGCGGGGCGAAATACAATGAGCAGTTCTTC. It yields the protein CASSPLASGAKYNEQFF.

As regards this clone: A read error may explain this, as a much larger clone is one base away. The rearrangement joins TRBV7-2 to TRBJ2-6; D uncertain. Germline V gene data show CDR1 as SGHTA and CDR2 as FQGNSA. CDR3 size: 13 residues. V shed 2 bases and J shed 2 bases, with 1 base lying between them. CDR3 amino acids: CASSLTGANVLTF. The CDR3 DNA follows: TGTGCCAGCAGCTTAACTGGGGCCAACGTCCTGACTTTC.

The sample holds one count of this clone. This sequence joins TRBV9 and TRBJ2-1; D not resolved. Germline CDR1 reads SGDLS; CDR2 reads YYNGEE. This CDR3 comprises 14 residues. V dropped 3 bases and J dropped 8 bases, with 15 bases sitting between them. This CDR3 reads CASSARTPQDEQFF. In nucleotides, the CDR3 is TGTGCCAGCAGCGCCCGGACGCCCCAGGATGAGCAGTTCTTC. Combining the CDR3 with reference TRBV9 and TRBJ2-1 gives the whole variable domain DSGVTQTPKHLITATGQRVTLRCSPRSGDLSVYWYQQSLDQGLQFLIQYYNGEERAKGNILERFSAQQFPDLHSELNLSSLELGDSALYFCASSARTPQDEQFFGPGTRLTVL.

The V call is TRBV5-4, the J call TRBJ2-7; perhaps TRBD2 as D (5 bases). The V end lost 1 base, the J end lost 2 bases, and 13 bases lay between the germline ends. In germline, CDR1 is SGHNT, CDR2 YYREEE (reference sequence). CDR3 length equals 15 residues. For the CDR3, the DNA is TGTGCCAGCAGCTTGAACGGGGATAGGGCCTACGAGCAGTACTTC. Protein sequence: CASSLNGDRAYEQYF.

The gene calls are TRBV18 and TRBJ2-1; TRBD2 agrees at 12 bases. The V gene's germline CDR1 is KGHSH and CDR2 LQKENI. The CDR3 length is 15 residues. The ends lost 4 bases at V and 5 bases at J; junction bases unmatched: 3. In DNA form, the CDR3 reads TGTGCCAGCTCACGGACTAGCGGGACTGACAATGAGCAGTTCTTC. Its translation: CASSRTSGTDNEQFF.